Below are 27 T cell receptor beta chains sequenced from a single sample in a study of CD8+CD57+ T cells in acquired aplastic anemia. The TCR beta profiling, which covered VDJ combination and CDR3 sequence, was carried out using genomic DNA as the template. From the reads, TCRdb called clonotypes with MiXCR, one entry per CDR3 protein. Among 200,000 to 250,000 distinct CDR3 sequences listed, 65% were seen once. Only patients with CD8+CD57+ cell expansion on flow cytometry were chosen for sequencing. Sequenced: sorted CD4+, CD8+, or CD8+CD57+ T cells (not recorded which) from PBMCs. These receptors came from a human donor with aplastic anemia.

The chain combines TRBV20-1 with TRBJ1-2, with D perhaps matching TRBD1 (5 bases). The V gene lost 0 bases and the J gene lost 7 bases, with 27 bases spanning the gap. The germline V gene has CDR1 DFQATT and CDR2 SNEGSKA (reference sequence). The CDR3 extends over 18 amino acids. The CDR3 loop reads CSARDEALRNRPGAGYTF. CDR3 in DNA: TGCAGTGCTAGAGATGAGGCCCTCCGAAACCGGCCTGGGGCTGGCTACACCTTC.

A note on this clonotype: The junction departs from germline at one end; a sequencing error may be responsible. The chain has TRBV9 and TRBJ2-1; D uncertain. CDR3 length: 12 residues. Per the germline V gene, CDR1 is SGDLS and CDR2 is YYNGEE. CDR3 loop: CASSAGYNEQFF. In DNA, the CDR3 is TGCGCCAGCAGCGCCGGATACAATGAGCAGTTCTTC.

This clonotype was seen only once. The V and J genes are TRBV24-1 and TRBJ2-6; perhaps D is TRBD1 or TRBD2 (5 bases each). V was shortened by 0 bases and J by 1 base, with 9 bases between the two germline ends. Germline CDR1 reads KGHDR; CDR2 reads SFDVKD. The CDR3 runs to 17 residues. The CDR3 reads CATSDLRGGSGANVLTF. Written as DNA, the CDR3 is TGTGCCACCAGTGATTTGCGGGGCGGGTCTGGGGCCAACGTCCTGACTTTC.

This clonotype has at least ten counts. The chain combines TRBV20-1 with TRBJ2-3, with 9 bases that match TRBD2. The CDR3 extends over 15 amino acids. The V segment lost 1 base and the J segment 3 bases; nucleotides outside the gene matches: 5. The V gene's germline CDR1 is DFQATT and CDR2 SNEGSKA (reference sequence). The CDR3: CSARGGGGVTDTQYF. Here the CDR3 DNA reads TGCAGTGCTAGAGGGGGCGGGGGGGTAACAGATACGCAGTATTTT.

The chain employs TRBV7-8 and TRBJ1-6, with D possibly matching TRBD1 (6 bases). The length of the CDR3 is 15 residues. V gave up 3 bases and J gave up 5 bases, with 11 bases separating them. Germline CDR1 reads SGHVS; CDR2 reads FQNEAQ. Written as DNA, the CDR3 is TGTGCCAGCAGCTTGGGGGCGGGGGATAATTCACCCCTCCACTTT. This codes for CASSLGAGDNSPLHF.

The V and J genes are TRBV24-1 and TRBJ1-5; 8 bases map to TRBD1. After removal of 5 bases from V and 5 bases from J, the junction contained 10 bases not matched to a gene. The CDR3 contains 16 residues. Germline V gene data show CDR1 as KGHDR and CDR2 as SFDVKD. CDR3 bases: TGTGCCACCAGTGGACCCGGGACAGGACCCTATCAGCCCCAGCATTTT. Translating gives CATSGPGTGPYQPQHF.

The V gene is TRBV20-1, the J gene TRBJ2-3; no clear D. Per the germline V gene, CDR1 is DFQATT and CDR2 is SNEGSKA (reference sequence). This CDR3 spans 13 amino acids. Trimming stripped 5 bases from V and 0 bases from J, with 9 bases between. CDR3 bases: TGCAGTGCTCTCCGGTCAAGCACAGATACGCAGTATTTT. It translates to CSALRSSTDTQYF.

The J gene is TRBJ1-1, the V gene TRBV29-1; unclear D gene. The CDR3 totals 12 residues. V was pared by 0 bases and J by 7 bases, with 9 bases between. The germline CDR1 and CDR2 sequences are SQVTM and ANQGSEA. The CDR3 DNA follows: TGCAGCGTTGAAGAGGGAAACCTTGAAGCTTTCTTT. Protein: CSVEEGNLEAFF.

V is TRBV10-3 and J is TRBJ1-4; 9 bases fit TRBD1. The CDR3 is 12 amino acids. The trim removed 3 bases at V and 15 bases at J, leaving 5 bases unmatched. Germline V gene sequence: CDR1 ENHRY, CDR2 SYGVKD. CDR3 DNA sequence: TGTGCCATCAGTGACCCGACAGGGGGGTTGTTTTTT. This sequence encodes CAISDPTGGLFF.

This clonotype was seen repeatedly, ten times or more. This sequence joins TRBV5-1 and TRBJ2-7; possible D gene TRBD1, 6 bases. This CDR3 spans 15 amino acids. The V end lost 6 bases, the J end lost 1 base, and 17 bases lay between the germline ends. Germline CDR1 SGHRS, CDR2 YFSETQ. Written as DNA, the CDR3 is TGCGCCAGCAAGCAAGGGATGGGGGCTTCCTACGAGCAGTACTTC. It is translated as CASKQGMGASYEQYF.

Here the CDR3 DNA reads TGTGCCAGTAGTATCAAGACAGGGGGCTACGAGCAGTACTTC. Translated, it gives CASSIKTGGYEQYF. The rearrangement joins TRBV19 to TRBJ2-7; 9 bases match TRBD1. Germline V gene lookup returns CDR1 LNHDA and CDR2 SQIVND (reference sequence). The ends lost 3 bases at V and 3 bases at J; junction bases unmatched: 3. The CDR3 runs to 14 residues.

This clonotype was found a few times. The chain has TRBV6-4 and TRBJ2-2; unclear D gene. The CDR3 covers 12 residues. The germline V gene encodes CDR1 MRHNA and CDR2 SNTAGT. Trimming took off 3 bases at V and 1 base at J, with 0 bases between the two ends. CDR3 DNA: TGTGCCAGCAGTGAGAACACCGGGGAGCTGTTTTTT. Encoded protein: CASSENTGELFF.

This clonotype was recorded only once. The V and J genes are TRBV19 and TRBJ2-1; no definite D call. This CDR3 spans 13 amino acids. V lost 9 bases to trimming and J lost 8 bases, with 17 bases between them. The germline gives CDR1 LNHDA, CDR2 SQIVND (reference sequence). This chain's CDR3 is CASSDAIVDEQFF. DNA of the CDR3: TGTGCCAGCAGTGACGCTATAGTAGATGAGCAGTTCTTC.

The genes are TRBV2 and TRBJ1-3; D gene ambiguous. The germline V gene encodes CDR1 SNHLY and CDR2 FYNNEI. Trimming left V 6 bases short and J 2 bases short, with 11 bases between. This CDR3 contains 14 residues. In DNA form, the CDR3 reads TGTGCCAGCAGCGTCCTCGGCACTGGAAACACCATATATTTT. The encoded protein is CASSVLGTGNTIYF.

The chain links TRBV2 to TRBJ1-6; 8 bases agree with TRBD1. Trimming took 1 base from V and 7 from J; bases not matched to a gene: 0. Looked up from germline, CDR1 is SNHLY and CDR2 is FYNNEI. The CDR3 is 14 amino acids. The CDR3 loop reads CASSEGTGNSPLHF. The CDR3 DNA is TGTGCCAGCAGTGAAGGGACAGGGAATTCACCCCTCCACTTT.

The V gene is TRBV20-1, the J gene TRBJ1-5; TRBD1 agrees at 7 bases. The length of the CDR3 is 13 residues. With 6 bases clipped from V and 3 bases from J, the junction kept 5 bases outside the gene matches. The V gene's germline CDR1 is DFQATT and CDR2 SNEGSKA (reference sequence). CDR3 DNA sequence: TGCAGTGCGGCGGGACAGCCCAATCAGCCCCAGCATTTT. Protein: CSAAGQPNQPQHF.

V gene TRBV20-1 combines with J gene TRBJ1-2; tentatively, D is TRBD1 (6 bases). The germline V and J ends were trimmed by 3 bases and 0 bases, with 11 bases remaining between them. The CDR3 is 14 residues long. CDR1 and CDR2 from the germline V gene are DFQATT and SNEGSKA (reference sequence). The CDR3 nucleotides read TGCAGTGCTAGGACAGGAATTGCTAACTATGGCTACACCTTC. It yields the protein CSARTGIANYGYTF.

V usage is TRBV10-1 and J usage is TRBJ2-3; D is perhaps TRBD2 (7 bases). With 0 bases removed from V and 0 bases from J, the gap between germline ends came to 13 bases. This CDR3 has 17 residues. Germline CDR1 and CDR2: WNHNN and SYGVQD (reference sequence). The CDR3 DNA reads TGCGCCAGCAGTGAGTCGGGGGCGGGGGCTAGCACAGATACGCAGTATTTT. Encoded protein: CASSESGAGASTDTQYF.

The rearrangement joins TRBV6-5 to TRBJ2-1; 7 positions match TRBD2. With 0 bases clipped from V and 4 bases from J, the junction kept 9 bases outside the gene matches. Germline lookup yields CDR1 MNHEY and CDR2 SVGAGI. This CDR3 region has 17 residues. The chain's CDR3 is CASSYSGGRAYYNEQFF. In DNA, the CDR3 is TGTGCCAGCAGTTACTCAGGAGGGAGGGCCTATTACAATGAGCAGTTCTTC.

Notes on this clonotype: One end of the junction is discordant with germline, which a read error may explain. The rearrangement links TRBV5-1 to TRBJ2-7; possibly TRBD1 for D (5 bases). Germline V gives CDR1 SGHRS, CDR2 YFSETQ. The CDR3 consists of 16 residues. CDR3 sequence reads: CASSLAVGRVNYEQYF. CDR3 DNA sequence: TGTGCCAGCAGCTTGGCCGTTGGCAGGGTAAACTACGAGCAGTACTTC.

This rearrangement joins TRBV29-1 to TRBJ2-2; 10 nucleotides align to TRBD2. In germline, CDR1 is SQVTM, CDR2 ANQGSEA. The CDR3 is 14 amino acids. J gave up 6 bases and V 5 bases, and 6 bases lay outside the gene matches. The CDR3 reads CSVRAGGRSGELFF. For the CDR3, the DNA is TGCAGCGTTCGAGCGGGGGGGAGATCCGGGGAGCTGTTTTTT.

The table lists this clonotype with a few counts. CDR3 in amino acids: CASSDAGTGGYEQYF. In DNA, the CDR3 is TGTGCCAGCAGTGACGCCGGGACGGGAGGTTACGAGCAGTACTTC. This chain joins TRBV25-1 and TRBJ2-7; 7 nucleotides match TRBD2. Germline V lookup: CDR1 MGHDK, CDR2 SYGVNS. The CDR3 is 15 residues long. Unmatched junction bases numbered 9, after V lost 3 bases and J lost 4 bases.

This chain connects TRBV15 to TRBJ2-1; no firm D call. Deletions cut 3 bases from V and 0 bases from J, with 15 bases between. This CDR3 is 17 amino acids long. The germline gives CDR1 LNHNV, CDR2 YYDKDF (reference sequence). CDR3 in DNA: TGTGCCACCAGCAGCTCCCCCGGCGTAAGCTCCTACAATGAGCAGTTCTTC. Translation gives CATSSSPGVSSYNEQFF.

This clonotype came up a few times. The rearrangement joins TRBV7-6 to TRBJ2-7; the D call may be TRBD1 or TRBD2 (6 bases each). This CDR3 region has 14 residues. In germline, CDR1 is SGHVS, CDR2 FNYEAQ. V lost 0 bases and J 3 bases, leaving 9 bases between the germline ends. CDR3 in DNA: TGTGCCAGCAGCTTAGCGGGGGGCCACTACGAGCAGTACTTC. Protein product: CASSLAGGHYEQYF. Looking up the rest from reference TRBV7-6 and TRBJ2-7 gives the full variable domain: GAGVSQSPRYKVTKRGQDVALRCDPISGHVSLYWYRQALGQGPEFLTYFNYEAQQDKSGLPNDRFSAERPEGSISTLTIQRTEQRDSAMYRCASSLAGGHYEQYFGPGTRLTVT.

This clonotype was counted only a few times. The genes are TRBV6-4 and TRBJ1-6, with unresolved D. Trimming took 0 bases from V and 7 from J, leaving 4 bases between them. Germline CDR1 MRHNA, CDR2 SNTAGT. The CDR3 contains 13 residues. The CDR3 protein is CASSDSDNSPLHF. CDR3 coding DNA: TGTGCCAGCAGTGACTCGGACAATTCACCCCTCCACTTT.

The chain recombines TRBV7-9 with TRBJ2-7; TRBD1 is a possible D gene (5 bases). The germline V gene encodes CDR1 SEHNR and CDR2 FQNEAQ (reference sequence). V lost 4 bases to trimming and J lost 6 bases, with 13 bases between them. The CDR3 consists of 13 residues. The CDR3 DNA follows: TGTGCCAGCAGCTGGGATCCAGGGCCCGAGCAGTACTTC. Protein: CASSWDPGPEQYF.

The chain uses TRBV20-1 and TRBJ2-3, with D perhaps TRBD2 (5 bases). The CDR3 is made up of 15 amino acids. V was clipped by 1 base and J by 0 bases, with 11 bases between them. Germline V gene lookup returns CDR1 DFQATT and CDR2 SNEGSKA (reference sequence). The CDR3 loop is CSARGPGVSTDTQYF. As DNA, the CDR3 is TGCAGTGCTAGAGGCCCCGGGGTTAGCACAGATACGCAGTATTTT.